This entry lists 8 T cell receptor beta chains sequenced from one sample in a study of response to subunit inactivated influenza vaccine. TCRdb redid the calling of the RT-PCR reads with MiXCR, one entry per CDR3 protein. The data hold hundreds of thousands of distinct CDR3 sequences, with approximately 10% observed a single time. These data also formed part of another study, on T cells expressing NK-cell markers. Per that study: For TCR beta, cDNA was produced by 5'RACE template switching with UMIs.

This material consisted of PBMCs from blood, taken on the day of vaccination. The receptors shown here come from a man aged 50-59 years who received an inactivated influenza vaccine.

There are a few counts of this clonotype. V gene TRBV5-1 combines with J gene TRBJ2-1; 8 bases agree with TRBD2. V was pared by 3 bases and J by 9 bases, with 11 bases of the junction left unmatched. Per the germline V gene, CDR1 is SGHRS and CDR2 is YFSETQ. This CDR3 has 15 amino acids. DNA for the CDR3: TGCGCCAGCAGCTATCTAGCGGGCGGGGGAGGTGAGCAGTTCTTC. Protein product: CASSYLAGGGGEQFF.

Only a few counts were recorded for this clonotype. This chain joins TRBV20-1 and TRBJ2-1; D perhaps matches TRBD2 (6 bases). CDR1 DFQATT and CDR2 SNEGSKA come from the germline V gene (reference sequence). The CDR3 has 13 amino acids. V lost 3 bases to trimming and J lost 4 bases, with 10 bases between them. The CDR3 reads CSARALAYNEQFF. In DNA, the CDR3 is TGCAGTGCTAGGGCACTAGCATACAATGAGCAGTTCTTC.

This clonotype was recorded a few times. The chain links TRBV12-3 or TRBV12-4 to TRBJ2-1; D is undetermined. The CDR3 is made up of 14 amino acids. The germline V and J ends were trimmed by 0 bases and 5 bases, with 8 bases remaining between them. CDR3 sequence (DNA): TGTGCCAGCAGTTTAGCAGGGCATAACAATGAGCAGTTCTTC. The encoded protein is CASSLAGHNNEQFF.

This clonotype was counted ten times or more. This sequence joins TRBV16 and TRBJ2-1; the D is unclear. Trimming left V 6 bases short and J 9 bases short, with 15 bases between. The germline CDR1 and CDR2 sequences are KGHSY and FQNENV. CDR3 length: 13 amino acids. The CDR3 here is CASSPTVIGEQFF. DNA for the CDR3: TGTGCCAGCAGTCCTACGGTCATAGGTGAGCAGTTCTTC.

This clonotype was counted between two and nine times. V usage is TRBV27 and J usage is TRBJ2-7; a possible D gene is TRBD1 (7 bases). This CDR3 has 18 amino acids. Trimming cost V 1 base and J 0 bases, with 19 bases left between them. The germline CDR1 and CDR2 sequences are MNHEY and SMNVEV (reference sequence). The CDR3 bases are TGTGCCAGCAGTTTATTTCCACCAGGGGGGTATAGCTCCTACGAGCAGTACTTC. It translates to CASSLFPPGGYSSYEQYF.

This clonotype was picked up many times. This chain joins TRBV18 and TRBJ1-1; no clear D gene. The length of the CDR3 is 13 residues. Germline assignment: CDR1 KGHSH and CDR2 LQKENI. The V and J ends lost 1 base and 1 base respectively, with 4 bases between them. The CDR3 region has the DNA TGTGCCAGCTCACCACAGGGGAACACTGAAGCTTTCTTT. Translation gives CASSPQGNTEAFF.

This clonotype was recorded a few times. V gene TRBV29-1 combines with J gene TRBJ2-3, with D unclear. V lost 2 bases to trimming and J lost 1 base, with 10 bases between them. The CDR3 totals 14 residues. Germline loops: CDR1 SQVTM, CDR2 ANQGSEA. The CDR3 sequence: CSVEYRAGTDTQYF. CDR3 nucleotide sequence: TGCAGCGTTGAATATCGGGCTGGCACAGATACGCAGTATTTT.

This sequence joins TRBV5-8 and TRBJ1-4; unclear D gene. The V end was cut by 0 bases, the J end by 10 bases, with 10 bases between. The germline V gene encodes CDR1 SGHTS and CDR2 YDEGEE. This CDR3 has 13 amino acids. As DNA, the CDR3 is TGTGCCAGCAGCTTGGTTCGGAACGGAAAACTGTTTTTT. Translating it yields CASSLVRNGKLFF.